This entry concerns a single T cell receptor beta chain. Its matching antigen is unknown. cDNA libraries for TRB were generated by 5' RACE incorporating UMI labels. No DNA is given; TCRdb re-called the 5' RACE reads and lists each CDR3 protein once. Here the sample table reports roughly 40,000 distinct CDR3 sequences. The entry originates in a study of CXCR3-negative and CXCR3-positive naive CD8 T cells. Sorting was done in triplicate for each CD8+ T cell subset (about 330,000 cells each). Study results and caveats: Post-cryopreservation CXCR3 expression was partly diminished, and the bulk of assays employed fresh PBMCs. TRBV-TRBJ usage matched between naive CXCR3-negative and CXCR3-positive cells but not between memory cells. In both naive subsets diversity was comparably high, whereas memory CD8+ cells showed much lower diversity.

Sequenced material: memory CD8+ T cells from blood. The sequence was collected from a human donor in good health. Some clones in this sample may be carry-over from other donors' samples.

The CDR3 sequence: CASSLFSNEQYF. The V gene is TRBV28, the J gene TRBJ2-7. CDR1 is MDHEN, CDR2 SYDVKM, per germline. The CDR3 runs 12 residues.